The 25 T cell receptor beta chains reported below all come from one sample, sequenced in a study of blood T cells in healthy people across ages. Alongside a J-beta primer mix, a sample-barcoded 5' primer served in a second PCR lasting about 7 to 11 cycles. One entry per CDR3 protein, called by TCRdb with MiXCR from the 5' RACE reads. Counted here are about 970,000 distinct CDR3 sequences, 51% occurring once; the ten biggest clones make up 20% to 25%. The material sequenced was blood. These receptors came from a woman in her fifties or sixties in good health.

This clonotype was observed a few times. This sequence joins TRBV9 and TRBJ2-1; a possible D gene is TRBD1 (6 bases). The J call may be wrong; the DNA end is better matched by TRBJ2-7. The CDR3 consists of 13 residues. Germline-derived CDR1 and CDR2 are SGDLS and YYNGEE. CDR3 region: CASTDRTAGEQYF. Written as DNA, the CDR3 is TGTGCCAGCACCGATCGGACAGCCGGCGAGCAGTACTTC.

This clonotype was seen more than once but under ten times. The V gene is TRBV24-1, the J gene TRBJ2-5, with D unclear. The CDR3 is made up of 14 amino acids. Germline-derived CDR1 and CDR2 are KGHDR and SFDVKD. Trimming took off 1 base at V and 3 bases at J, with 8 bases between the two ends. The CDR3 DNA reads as TGTGCCACCAGTGATTTCAGTCAAGAAGAGACCCAGTACTTC. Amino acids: CATSDFSQEETQYF.

CDR3 coding DNA: TGCGCCAGCAGCCAATCCGGGACTAGCGGCTACAATGAGCAGTTCTTC. It specifies CASSQSGTSGYNEQFF. V gene TRBV4-1 combines with J gene TRBJ2-1, with TRBD2 identical over 11 bases. The CDR3 is 16 amino acids. V lost 2 bases, J lost 3 bases, and 3 bases stayed unmatched. Germline lookup yields CDR1 MGHRA and CDR2 YSYEKL.

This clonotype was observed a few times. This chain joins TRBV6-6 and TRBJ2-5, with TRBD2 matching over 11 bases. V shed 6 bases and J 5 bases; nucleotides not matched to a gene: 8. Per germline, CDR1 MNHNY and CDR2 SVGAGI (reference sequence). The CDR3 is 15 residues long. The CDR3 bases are TGTGCCAGCAGAAAACTAGCGGGAGTGGGGGAGACCCAGTACTTC. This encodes CASRKLAGVGETQYF.

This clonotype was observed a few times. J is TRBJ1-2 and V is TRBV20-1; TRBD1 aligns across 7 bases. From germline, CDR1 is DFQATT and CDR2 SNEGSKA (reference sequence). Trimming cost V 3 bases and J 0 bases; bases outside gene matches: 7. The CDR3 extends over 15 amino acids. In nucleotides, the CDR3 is TGCAGTGCTAGGGTCCCGGGACAGCCTAACTATGGCTACACCTTC. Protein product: CSARVPGQPNYGYTF.

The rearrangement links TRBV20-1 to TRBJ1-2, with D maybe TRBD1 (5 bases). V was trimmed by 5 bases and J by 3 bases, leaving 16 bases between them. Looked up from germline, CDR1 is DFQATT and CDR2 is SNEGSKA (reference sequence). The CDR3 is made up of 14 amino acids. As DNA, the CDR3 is TGCAGTGCTGCTAGGGGCAAGGGCGACTATGGCTACACCTTC. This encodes CSAARGKGDYGYTF.

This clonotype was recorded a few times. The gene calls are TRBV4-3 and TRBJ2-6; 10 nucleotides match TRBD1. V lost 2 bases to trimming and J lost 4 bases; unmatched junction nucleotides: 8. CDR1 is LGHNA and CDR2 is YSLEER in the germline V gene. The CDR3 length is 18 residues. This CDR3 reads CASSQLTGGLSGANVLTF. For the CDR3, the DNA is TGCGCCAGCAGCCAATTGACAGGGGGCCTCTCAGGGGCCAACGTCCTGACTTTC.

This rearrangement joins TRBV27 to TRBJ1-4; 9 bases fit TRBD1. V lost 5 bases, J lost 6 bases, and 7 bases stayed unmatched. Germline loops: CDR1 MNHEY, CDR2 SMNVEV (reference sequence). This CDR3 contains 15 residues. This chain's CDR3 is CASSGVTGGYEKLFF. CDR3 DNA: TGTGCCAGCAGTGGAGTAACAGGGGGCTATGAAAAACTGTTTTTT.

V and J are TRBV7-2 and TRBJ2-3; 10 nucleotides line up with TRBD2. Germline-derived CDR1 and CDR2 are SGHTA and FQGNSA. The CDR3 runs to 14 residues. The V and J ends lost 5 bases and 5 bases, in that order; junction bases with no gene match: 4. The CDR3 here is CASSPAGGEDTQYF. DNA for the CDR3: TGTGCCAGCAGCCCAGCGGGGGGGGAAGATACGCAGTATTTT.

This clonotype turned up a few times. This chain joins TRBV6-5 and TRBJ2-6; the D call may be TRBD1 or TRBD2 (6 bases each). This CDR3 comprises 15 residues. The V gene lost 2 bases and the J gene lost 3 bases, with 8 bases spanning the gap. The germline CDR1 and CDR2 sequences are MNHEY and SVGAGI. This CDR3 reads CASSYRGLGANVLTF. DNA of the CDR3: TGTGCCAGCAGTTACCGGGGGCTTGGGGCCAACGTCCTGACTTTC.

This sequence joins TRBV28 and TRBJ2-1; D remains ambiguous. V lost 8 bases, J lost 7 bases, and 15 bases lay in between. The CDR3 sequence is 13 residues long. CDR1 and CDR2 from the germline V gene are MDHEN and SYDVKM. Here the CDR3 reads CASGVGWRNEQFF. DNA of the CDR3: TGTGCCAGCGGAGTTGGGTGGCGGAATGAGCAGTTCTTC.

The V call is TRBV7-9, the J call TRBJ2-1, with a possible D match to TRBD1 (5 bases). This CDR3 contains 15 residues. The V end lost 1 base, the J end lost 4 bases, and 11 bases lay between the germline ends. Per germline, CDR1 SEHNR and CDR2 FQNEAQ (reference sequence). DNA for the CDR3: TGTGCCAGCAGCTTAGGGCAGGGTGATTACAATGAGCAGTTCTTC. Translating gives CASSLGQGDYNEQFF.

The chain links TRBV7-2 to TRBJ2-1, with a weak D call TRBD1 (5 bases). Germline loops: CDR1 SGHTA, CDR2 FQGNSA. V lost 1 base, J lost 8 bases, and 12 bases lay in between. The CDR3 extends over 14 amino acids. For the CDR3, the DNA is TGTGCCAGCAGCTTAGTTCCAGGGAAGGATGAGCAGTTCTTC. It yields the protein CASSLVPGKDEQFF.

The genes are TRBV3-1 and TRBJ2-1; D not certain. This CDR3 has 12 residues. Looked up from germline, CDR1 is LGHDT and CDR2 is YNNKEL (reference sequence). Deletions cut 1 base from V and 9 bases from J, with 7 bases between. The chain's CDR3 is CASSQVPPEQFF. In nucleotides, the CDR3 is TGTGCCAGCAGCCAAGTTCCCCCTGAGCAGTTCTTC.

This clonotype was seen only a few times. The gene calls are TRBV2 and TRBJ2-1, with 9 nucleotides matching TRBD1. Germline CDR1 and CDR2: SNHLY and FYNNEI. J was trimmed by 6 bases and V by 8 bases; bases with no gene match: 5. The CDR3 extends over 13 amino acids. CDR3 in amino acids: CASATGQGNEQFF. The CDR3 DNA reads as TGTGCCAGCGCAACGGGACAGGGCAATGAGCAGTTCTTC.

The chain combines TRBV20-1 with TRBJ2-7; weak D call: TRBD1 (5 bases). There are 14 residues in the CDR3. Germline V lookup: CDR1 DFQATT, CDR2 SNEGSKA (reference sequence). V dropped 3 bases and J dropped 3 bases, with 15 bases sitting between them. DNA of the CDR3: TGCAGTGCTAGTGGGGCAGGCATATACTACGAGCAGTACTTC. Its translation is CSASGAGIYYEQYF.

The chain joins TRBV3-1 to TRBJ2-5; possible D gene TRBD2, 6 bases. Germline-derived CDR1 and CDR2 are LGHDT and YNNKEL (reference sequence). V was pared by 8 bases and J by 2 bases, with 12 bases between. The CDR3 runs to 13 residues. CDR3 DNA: TGTGCCAGCGCCGGGACTCCACAAGAGACCCAGTACTTC. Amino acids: CASAGTPQETQYF.

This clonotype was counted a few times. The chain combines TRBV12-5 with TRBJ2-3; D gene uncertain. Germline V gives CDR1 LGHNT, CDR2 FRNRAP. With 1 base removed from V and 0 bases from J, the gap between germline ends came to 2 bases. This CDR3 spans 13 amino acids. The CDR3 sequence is CASGLDSTDTQYF. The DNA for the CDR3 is TGTGCTAGTGGTTTGGACAGCACAGATACGCAGTATTTT.

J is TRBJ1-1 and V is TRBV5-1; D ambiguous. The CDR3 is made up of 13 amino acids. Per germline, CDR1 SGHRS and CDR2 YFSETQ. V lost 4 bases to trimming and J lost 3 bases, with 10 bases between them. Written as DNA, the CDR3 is TGCGCCAGCAGCCGCACGGTGGACACTGAAGCTTTCTTT. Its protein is CASSRTVDTEAFF.

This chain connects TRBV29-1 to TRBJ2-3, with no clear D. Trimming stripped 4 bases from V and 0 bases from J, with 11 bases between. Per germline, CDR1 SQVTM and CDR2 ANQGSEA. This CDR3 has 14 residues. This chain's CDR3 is CSVVYDISTDTQYF. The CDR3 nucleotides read TGCAGCGTTGTGTACGACATTAGCACAGATACGCAGTATTTT.

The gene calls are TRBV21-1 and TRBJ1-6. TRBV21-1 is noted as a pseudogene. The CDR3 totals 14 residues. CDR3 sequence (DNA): TGTGCCATTATCGGGAGGCTAGATAATTCACCCCTCCACTTT. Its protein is CAIIGRLDNSPLHF.

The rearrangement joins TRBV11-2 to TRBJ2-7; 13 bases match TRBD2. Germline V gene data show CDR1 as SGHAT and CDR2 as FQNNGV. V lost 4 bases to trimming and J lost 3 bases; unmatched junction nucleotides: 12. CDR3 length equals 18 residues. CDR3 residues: CASSYRTSGSGGGYEQYF. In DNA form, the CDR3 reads TGTGCCAGCAGCTACCGGACTAGCGGGAGTGGAGGGGGCTACGAGCAGTACTTC.

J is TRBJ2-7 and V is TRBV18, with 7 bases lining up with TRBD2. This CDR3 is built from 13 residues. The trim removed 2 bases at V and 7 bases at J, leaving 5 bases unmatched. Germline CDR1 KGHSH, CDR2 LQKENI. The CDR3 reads CASSPAGDLEQYF. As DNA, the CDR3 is TGTGCCAGCTCACCAGCGGGAGATCTTGAGCAGTACTTC.

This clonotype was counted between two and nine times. The CDR3 spells CASSVGLAGVGGTDTQYF. The DNA for the CDR3 is TGTGCCAGCAGCGTAGGGCTAGCGGGAGTAGGGGGCACAGATACGCAGTATTTT. The chain employs TRBV9 and TRBJ2-3; 10 bases map to TRBD2. The CDR3 is 18 amino acids. The V segment lost 0 bases and the J segment 1 base; nucleotides outside the gene matches: 8. CDR1 and CDR2 (germline): SGDLS, YYNGEE.

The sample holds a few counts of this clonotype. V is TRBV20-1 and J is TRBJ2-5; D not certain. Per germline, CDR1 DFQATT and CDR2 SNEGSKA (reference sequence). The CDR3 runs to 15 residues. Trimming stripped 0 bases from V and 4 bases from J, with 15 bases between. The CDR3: CSARDVGRVGETQYF. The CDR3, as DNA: TGCAGTGCTAGAGATGTCGGACGGGTGGGAGAGACCCAGTACTTC.